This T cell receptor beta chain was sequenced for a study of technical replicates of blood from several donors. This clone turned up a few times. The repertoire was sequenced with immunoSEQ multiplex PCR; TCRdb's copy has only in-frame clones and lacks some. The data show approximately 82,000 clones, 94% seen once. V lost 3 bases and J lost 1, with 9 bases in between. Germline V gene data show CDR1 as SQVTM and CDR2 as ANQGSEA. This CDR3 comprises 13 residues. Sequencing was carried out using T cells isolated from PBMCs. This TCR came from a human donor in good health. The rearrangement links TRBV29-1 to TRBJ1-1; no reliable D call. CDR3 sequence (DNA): TGCAGCGTTGATTCGGGGAGGAACACTGAAGCTTTCTTT. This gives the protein CSVDSGRNTEAFF.